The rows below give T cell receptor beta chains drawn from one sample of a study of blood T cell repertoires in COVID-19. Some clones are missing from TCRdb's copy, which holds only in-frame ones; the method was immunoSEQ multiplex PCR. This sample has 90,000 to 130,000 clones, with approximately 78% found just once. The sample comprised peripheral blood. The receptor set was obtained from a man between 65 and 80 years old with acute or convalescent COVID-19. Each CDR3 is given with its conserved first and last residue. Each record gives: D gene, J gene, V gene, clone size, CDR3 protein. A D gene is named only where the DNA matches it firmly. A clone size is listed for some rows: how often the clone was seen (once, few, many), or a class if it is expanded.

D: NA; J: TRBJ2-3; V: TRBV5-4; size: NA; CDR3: CASSPRGGGSTDTQYF
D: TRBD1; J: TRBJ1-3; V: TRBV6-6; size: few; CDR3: CASSPSPGTGKGASGNTIYF
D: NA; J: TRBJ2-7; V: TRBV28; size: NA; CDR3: CASSSGGGKVYEQYF
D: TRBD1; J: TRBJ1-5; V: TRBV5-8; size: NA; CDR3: CASSSGPGGWSNQPQHF
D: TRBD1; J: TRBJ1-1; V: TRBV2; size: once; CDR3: CASRTYRTGIGSEAFF
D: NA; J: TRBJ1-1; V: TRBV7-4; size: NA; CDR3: CASSLEVGNDRMNTEAFF
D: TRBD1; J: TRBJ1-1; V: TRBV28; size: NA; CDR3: CASTLGQEASAFF
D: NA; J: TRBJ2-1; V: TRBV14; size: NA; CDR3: CASGGLLDEQFF
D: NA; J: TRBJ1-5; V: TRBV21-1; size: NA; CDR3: CASSSRGGQPQHF
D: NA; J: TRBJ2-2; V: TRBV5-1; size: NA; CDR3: CASSLALASTGELFF
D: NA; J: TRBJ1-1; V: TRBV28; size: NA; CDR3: CASTLPTNTEAFF
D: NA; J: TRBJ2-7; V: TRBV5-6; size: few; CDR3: CASSLGLNMNEQYF
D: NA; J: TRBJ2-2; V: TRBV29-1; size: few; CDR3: CSVSSQRDTGELFF
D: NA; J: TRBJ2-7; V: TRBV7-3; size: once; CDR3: CASSKTGNEQYF
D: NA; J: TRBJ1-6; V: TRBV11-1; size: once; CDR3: CASSAGLGSPLHF
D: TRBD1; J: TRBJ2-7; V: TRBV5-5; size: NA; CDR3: CASSKGDSPEQYF
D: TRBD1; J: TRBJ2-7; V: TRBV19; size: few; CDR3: CASSPGDRPTYEQYF
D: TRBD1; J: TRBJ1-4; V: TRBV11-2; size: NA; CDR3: CASTTYRGREKLFF
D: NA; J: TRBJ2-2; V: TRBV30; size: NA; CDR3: CAWTLKGGTGELFF
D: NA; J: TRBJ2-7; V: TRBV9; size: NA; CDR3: CASSPHLGTLGEQYF
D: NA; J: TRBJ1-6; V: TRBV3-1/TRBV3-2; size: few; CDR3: CASSLLRSPLHF
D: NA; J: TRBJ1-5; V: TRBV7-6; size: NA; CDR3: CASSLVDGGPNSNQPQHF
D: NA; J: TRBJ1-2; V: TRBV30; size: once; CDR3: CAWSPQGLGYTF
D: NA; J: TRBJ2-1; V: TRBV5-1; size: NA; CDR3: CASSLELALSEQFF
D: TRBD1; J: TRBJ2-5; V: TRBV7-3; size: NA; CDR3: CASSLSDRERYWIRGTQYF
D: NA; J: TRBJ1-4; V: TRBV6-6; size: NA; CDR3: CASTLRGGEKLFF
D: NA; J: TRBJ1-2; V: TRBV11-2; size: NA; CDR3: CASTLKSAANYGYTF
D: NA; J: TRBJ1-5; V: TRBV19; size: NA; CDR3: CASSIRTSQRGQPQHF
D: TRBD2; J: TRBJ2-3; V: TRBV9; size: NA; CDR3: CASSVTTATSGGHSPTDTQYF
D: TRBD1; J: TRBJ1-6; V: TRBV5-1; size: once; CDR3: CASSLHRGTGSPLHF
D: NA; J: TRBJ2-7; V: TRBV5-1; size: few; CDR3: CASSLSAGSPREQYF
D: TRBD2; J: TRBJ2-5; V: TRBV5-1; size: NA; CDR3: CASSLGSSGKETQYF
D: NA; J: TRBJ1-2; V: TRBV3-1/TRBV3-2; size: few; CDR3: CASMSGNNYGYTF
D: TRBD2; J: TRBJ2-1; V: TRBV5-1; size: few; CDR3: CASSRTSVSEQFF
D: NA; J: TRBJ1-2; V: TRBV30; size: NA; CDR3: CAWSASYGYTF
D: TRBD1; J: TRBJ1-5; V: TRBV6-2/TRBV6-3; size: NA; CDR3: CASSYTGVYSNQPQHF
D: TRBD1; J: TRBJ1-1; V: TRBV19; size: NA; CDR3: CASSIVRDSPEAFF
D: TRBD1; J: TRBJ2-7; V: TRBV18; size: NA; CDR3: CASSRDSTYEQYF
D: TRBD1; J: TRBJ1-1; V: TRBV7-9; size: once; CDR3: CASSKGANTEAFF
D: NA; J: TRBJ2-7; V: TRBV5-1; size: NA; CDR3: CASSPQEGERRNF
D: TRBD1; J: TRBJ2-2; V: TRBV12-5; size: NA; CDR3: CASAVGQGNTGELFF
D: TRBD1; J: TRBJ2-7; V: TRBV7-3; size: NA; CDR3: CASSQQGAEQYF
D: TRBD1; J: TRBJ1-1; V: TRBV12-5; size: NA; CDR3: CASVGTGENTEAFF
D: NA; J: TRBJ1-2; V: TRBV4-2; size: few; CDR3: CASSQDLVPKGYTF
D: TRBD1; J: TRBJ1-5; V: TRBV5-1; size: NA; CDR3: CASSLTGANNQPQHF